The 9 T cell receptor beta chains in this list originate from one sample, sequenced in a study of blood T cell repertoires in COVID-19. The repertoire was sequenced with immunoSEQ multiplex PCR; TCRdb's copy has only in-frame clones and lacks some. The sample consists of about 210,000 clones, approximately 86% of them appearing once. The sample consisted of peripheral blood. Receptors were obtained from a man aged 60 to 69 with acute or convalescent COVID-19.

The rearrangement links TRBV5-1 to TRBJ1-2, with D tentatively TRBD1 (5 bases). V was shortened by 0 bases and J by 8 bases, with 17 bases between the two germline ends. This CDR3 is built from 15 residues. Per the germline V gene, CDR1 is SGHRS and CDR2 is YFSETQ. The CDR3 nucleotides read TGCGCCAGCAGCTTGGCCGTAGGCAGGGCCGTGGGCTACACCTTC. Its protein is CASSLAVGRAVGYTF. The whole variable domain, filled in from reference TRBV5-1 and TRBJ1-2, reads KAGVTQTPRYLIKTRGQQVTLSCSPISGHRSVSWYQQTPGQGLQFLFEYFSETQRNKGNFPGRFSGRQFSNSRSEMNVSTLELGDSALYLCASSLAVGRAVGYTFGSGTRLTVV.

This chain connects TRBV5-1 to TRBJ2-2; D is possibly TRBD2 (6 bases). This CDR3 is built from 17 residues. V lost 4 bases and J lost 4, with 20 bases in between. Germline CDR1 SGHRS, CDR2 YFSETQ. The CDR3 nucleotides read TGCGCCAGCAGCCTCCCACCCGGGGGATCCAGCACCGGGGAGCTGTTTTTT. Protein sequence: CASSLPPGGSSTGELFF.

This clone was observed once. The rearrangement joins TRBV10-2 to TRBJ1-1, with TRBD1 identical over 8 bases. Germline V gene sequence: CDR1 WSHSY, CDR2 SAAADI. V lost 2 bases, J lost 8 bases, and 10 bases stayed unmatched. The CDR3 is 15 residues long. This CDR3 is CASSEARGLLAEAFF. The CDR3 nucleotides read TGCGCCAGCAGTGAGGCCAGGGGGCTCCTAGCGGAAGCTTTCTTT.

The J gene is TRBJ1-4, the V gene TRBV5-1; 7 bases fit TRBD1. V lost 1 base, J lost 4 bases, and 4 bases stayed unmatched. Germline loops: CDR1 SGHRS, CDR2 YFSETQ. The CDR3 is made up of 15 amino acids. CDR3 nucleotide sequence: TGCGCCAGCAGCTTGCGGGGACAGATTAATGAAAAACTGTTTTTT. Protein: CASSLRGQINEKLFF.

The chain is built from TRBV14 and TRBJ2-2; 8 nucleotides match TRBD1. Germline assignment: CDR1 SGHDN and CDR2 FVKESK. Trimming took 4 bases from V and 9 from J; bases not matched to a gene: 7. The CDR3 contains 14 residues. CDR3 DNA: TGTGCCAGCAGCCGCGGACAGGGTGTGAGGGAGCTGTTTTTT. Translation gives CASSRGQGVRELFF.

The chain is built from TRBV24-1 and TRBJ2-3; perhaps TRBD1 as D (6 bases). V dropped 2 bases and J dropped 0 bases, with 8 bases sitting between them. The CDR3 loop spans 15 amino acids. Germline CDR1 reads KGHDR; CDR2 reads SFDVKD. The CDR3 DNA sequence: TGTGCCACCAGTGATTCCCAGGGGAGCACAGATACGCAGTATTTT. Translating gives CATSDSQGSTDTQYF.

The gene calls are TRBV7-6 and TRBJ2-7; maybe TRBD1 (5 bases). Trimming removed 5 bases from V and 2 bases from J, with 13 bases in between. The germline V gene encodes CDR1 SGHVS and CDR2 FNYEAQ. The CDR3 extends over 14 amino acids. The CDR3 coding sequence is TGTGCCAGCAGCCTAAACAGGCCCCCCTACGAGCAGTACTTC. Translation gives CASSLNRPPYEQYF. The whole variable domain, remainder taken from reference TRBV7-6 and TRBJ2-7, is GAGVSQSPRYKVTKRGQDVALRCDPISGHVSLYWYRQALGQGPEFLTYFNYEAQQDKSGLPNDRFSAERPEGSISTLTIQRTEQRDSAMYRCASSLNRPPYEQYFGPGTRLTVT.

The chain is built from TRBV6-1 and TRBJ2-7; D remains unclear. CDR3 size: 13 residues. V dropped 2 bases and J dropped 4 bases, with 9 bases sitting between them. From germline, CDR1 is MNHNS and CDR2 SASEGT. The CDR3 here is CASSENRVYEQYF. CDR3 nucleotides: TGTGCCAGCAGTGAAAATCGGGTTTACGAGCAGTACTTC.

The J gene is TRBJ1-3, the V gene TRBV5-4; perhaps TRBD1 as D (6 bases). V lost 4 bases to trimming and J lost 0 bases, with 11 bases between them. Germline V gene lookup returns CDR1 SGHNT and CDR2 YYREEE (reference sequence). The CDR3 covers 15 residues. CDR3 sequence (DNA): TGTGCCAGCAGCGAACAGGGAAACTCTGGAAACACCATATATTTT. It translates to CASSEQGNSGNTIYF.